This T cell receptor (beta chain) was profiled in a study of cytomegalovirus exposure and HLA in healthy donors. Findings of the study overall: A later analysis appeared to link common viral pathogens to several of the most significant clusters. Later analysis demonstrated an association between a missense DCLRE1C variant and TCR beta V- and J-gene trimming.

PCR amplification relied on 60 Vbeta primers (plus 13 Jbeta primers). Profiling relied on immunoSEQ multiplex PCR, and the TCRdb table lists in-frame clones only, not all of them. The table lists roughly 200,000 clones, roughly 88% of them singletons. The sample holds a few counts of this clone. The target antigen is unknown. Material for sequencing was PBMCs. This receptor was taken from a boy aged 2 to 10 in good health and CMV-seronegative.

The CDR3 here is CASSLRDRPYEQYF. The CDR3, as DNA: TGTGCCAGCAGCTTAAGGGACAGACCCTACGAGCAGTACTTC. This chain uses TRBV7-8 with TRBJ2-7; TRBD1 matches at 7 bases. Losses at the gene ends were 2 bases for V and 2 bases for J; bases not matched to a gene: 3. The CDR3 totals 14 residues. Per the germline V gene, CDR1 is SGHVS and CDR2 is FQNEAQ. The complete variable domain, with remaining parts taken from reference TRBV7-8 and TRBJ2-7, reads GAGVSQSPRYKVAKRGQDVALRCDPISGHVSLFWYQQALGQGPEFLTYFQNEAQLDKSGLPSDRFFAERPEGSVSTLKIQRTQQEDSAVYLCASSLRDRPYEQYFGPGTRLTVT.